The clone carrying this T cell receptor (beta chain) appeared a few times. TCRdb passed the RT-PCR reads through MiXCR, listing each CDR3 protein once. This repertoire shows 110,000 or so distinct CDR3 sequences, roughly 35% found once; its top ten account for roughly 27%. This entry is derived from a study of patients and donors after allogeneic stem cell transplantation. V trimming: 4 bases; J trimming: 7 bases; junction bases outside the gene matches: 5. The CDR3 is 15 amino acids. The germline CDR1 and CDR2 sequences are LGHDT and YNNKEL (reference sequence). The clonotype was recovered from a human donor who was either an allogeneic HSCT recipient or a stem cell or donor lymphocyte infusion donor (not recorded which). It is not recorded whose cells these are; they may come from a transplant donor. The rearrangement links TRBV3-1 to TRBJ1-4, with 11 nucleotides matching TRBD1. Sequenced input: blood, either unsorted or a sorted T cell fraction (not recorded which). CDR3 residues: CASSRGQGEGEKLFF. The CDR3 nucleotides are TGTGCCAGCAGCCGGGGACAGGGGGAAGGTGAAAAACTGTTTTTT.